These 29 T cell receptor beta chains share one sample of origin, sequenced in a study of T cell responses to AZD1222 COVID-19 vaccine. Method: immunoSEQ multiplex PCR; TCRdb's copy keeps in-frame clones and lacks some. The sample holds about 150,000 clones; just over 90% are singletons and the top ten take 1.9%. The input for sequencing was peripheral blood, taken 28 days after the second AZD1222 dose. The receptors originated from an adult who received the AZD1222 COVID-19 vaccine.

The chain links TRBV2 to TRBJ1-1; D gene unclear. The CDR3 has 12 amino acids. Germline CDR1 and CDR2: SNHLY and FYNNEI. The germline V and J ends were trimmed by 1 base and 8 bases, with 8 bases remaining between them. CDR3 amino acids: CASSEEQTEAFF. Here the CDR3 DNA reads TGTGCCAGCAGTGAAGAACAGACCGAAGCTTTCTTT.

As regards this clone: Other nucleotide sequences in the sample specify the same CDR3. This sequence joins TRBV6-5 and TRBJ1-5; D call uncertain. The germline V gene encodes CDR1 MNHEY and CDR2 SVGAGI. The V end was cut by 0 bases, the J end by 0 bases, with 9 bases between. The CDR3 totals 16 residues. Here the CDR3 reads CASSYSGTDSNQPQHF. The DNA for the CDR3 is TGTGCCAGCAGTTACTCGGGCACCGATAGCAATCAGCCCCAGCATTTT.

This chain connects TRBV2 to TRBJ1-1; D ambiguous. Germline assignment: CDR1 SNHLY and CDR2 FYNNEI. V lost 10 bases to trimming and J lost 3 bases, with 12 bases between them. This CDR3 has 12 residues. CDR3 nucleotides: TGTGCCAACGGAAGTGAGGACACTGAAGCTTTCTTT. Translating it yields CANGSEDTEAFF.

The chain joins TRBV9 to TRBJ1-6; 11 positions agree with TRBD1. CDR1 is SGDLS and CDR2 is YYNGEE in the germline V gene. The V gene end was trimmed by 4 bases and the J gene end by 6 bases; junction bases not matched to a gene: 6. CDR3 size: 16 residues. This CDR3 is CASSSTDRGLNSPLHF. CDR3 DNA: TGTGCCAGCAGCTCAACGGACAGGGGGCTTAATTCACCCCTCCACTTT.

This chain uses TRBV14 with TRBJ1-2; D gene ambiguous. The length of the CDR3 is 15 residues. CDR1 SGHDN and CDR2 FVKESK come from the germline V gene. V was cut by 0 bases and J by 5 bases, with 13 bases left in between. As DNA, the CDR3 is TGTGCCAGCAGCCAAGATCGGGGAACTTTTTATGGCTACACCTTC. Translation: CASSQDRGTFYGYTF.

The chain combines TRBV2 with TRBJ1-4, with 7 bases lining up with TRBD1. CDR3 length equals 15 residues. With V trimmed by 6 bases and J by 4 bases, 8 bases remained unmatched. Germline values: CDR1 SNHLY, CDR2 FYNNEI. CDR3 loop: CASRNSTGINEKLFF. The CDR3 DNA reads as TGTGCCAGCAGGAACTCGACAGGGATTAATGAAAAACTGTTTTTT.

This clone was counted a few times. This chain connects TRBV6-5 to TRBJ1-1; perhaps TRBD1 as D (6 bases). This CDR3 spans 13 amino acids. Deletions cut 7 bases from V and 6 bases from J, with 15 bases between. Germline values: CDR1 MNHEY, CDR2 SVGAGI. The CDR3 loop reads CASTKTGGAEAFF. The CDR3 DNA reads TGTGCCAGCACCAAGACAGGAGGGGCTGAAGCTTTCTTT.

This chain links TRBV10-2 with TRBJ1-2; D not resolved. The V end was cut by 6 bases, the J end by 0 bases, with 8 bases between. This CDR3 region has 13 residues. Germline V gene data show CDR1 as WSHSY and CDR2 as SAAADI. The CDR3 nucleotides read TGCGCCAGCAGGGAGGTTCCTAACTATGGCTACACCTTC. Residues: CASREVPNYGYTF.

This chain connects TRBV2 to TRBJ2-2; D not certain. Germline V gene sequence: CDR1 SNHLY, CDR2 FYNNEI. V lost 8 bases to trimming and J lost 4 bases, with 11 bases between them. The CDR3 covers 13 residues. CDR3 bases: TGTGCCAGCGTTTTATTTGGCACCGGGGAGCTGTTTTTT. Protein product: CASVLFGTGELFF.

The chain employs TRBV27 and TRBJ2-1; 10 positions agree with TRBD2. Germline trimming cut 7 bases from V and 3 bases from J; bases unmatched to any gene: 12. Germline loops: CDR1 MNHEY, CDR2 SMNVEV (reference sequence). The CDR3 loop spans 17 amino acids. CDR3 in amino acids: CASMEREGLGNYNEQFF. DNA of the CDR3: TGTGCCAGCATGGAGCGGGAGGGCCTTGGCAACTACAATGAGCAGTTCTTC.

This chain uses TRBV18 with TRBJ1-2; 7 nucleotides agree with TRBD1. Germline V gene lookup returns CDR1 KGHSH and CDR2 LQKENI. This CDR3 has 17 residues. The junction had 14 bases not matched to a gene; V was cut back by 2 bases and J by 5 bases. The CDR3 DNA reads as TGTGCCAGCTCACCAGCCGGGACAGCTACTTCGGCATATGGCTACACCTTC. It yields the protein CASSPAGTATSAYGYTF. Looking up the rest from reference TRBV18 and TRBJ1-2 gives the full variable domain: NAGVMQNPRHLVRRRGQEARLRCSPMKGHSHVYWYRQLPEEGLKFMVYLQKENIIDESGMPKERFSAEFPKEGPSILRIQQVVRGDSAAYFCASSPAGTATSAYGYTFGSGTRLTVV.

The V and J genes are TRBV5-5 and TRBJ1-5; D is ambiguous. Germline CDR1 reads SGHKS; CDR2 reads YYEKEE (reference sequence). V lost 5 bases to trimming and J lost 0 bases, with 6 bases between them. This CDR3 is built from 13 residues. This CDR3 reads CASRAYSNQPQHF. In nucleotides, the CDR3 is TGTGCCAGCAGAGCTTATAGCAATCAGCCCCAGCATTTT.

This chain uses TRBV4-1 with TRBJ2-3; the D is unclear. CDR1 and CDR2 (germline): MGHRA, YSYEKL. Trimming left V 3 bases short and J 4 bases short, with 20 bases between. This CDR3 comprises 17 residues. CDR3 sequence reads: CASSQPPRASGADTQYF. DNA of the CDR3: TGCGCCAGCAGCCAGCCCCCCCGGGCTAGTGGAGCAGATACGCAGTATTTT.

The chain has TRBV27 and TRBJ2-7; no clear D. This CDR3 comprises 13 residues. The V end lost 1 base, the J end lost 7 bases, and 11 bases lay between the germline ends. The germline V gene has CDR1 MNHEY and CDR2 SMNVEV (reference sequence). This CDR3 reads CASSLFPWLEQYF. Here the CDR3 DNA reads TGTGCCAGCAGTTTATTCCCATGGCTGGAGCAGTACTTC.

The CDR3 sequence is CASSRAGGYTGELFF. CDR3 DNA sequence: TGTGCCAGCAGTAGGGCAGGGGGCTACACCGGGGAGCTGTTTTTT. The chain recombines TRBV2 with TRBJ2-2; TRBD1 agrees at 8 bases. Looked up from germline, CDR1 is SNHLY and CDR2 is FYNNEI. CDR3 length equals 15 residues. V was pared by 5 bases and J by 3 bases, with 5 bases of the junction left unmatched.

The J gene is TRBJ2-3, the V gene TRBV11-2; D gene unclear. The V and J ends lost 5 bases and 3 bases respectively, with 12 bases between them. Germline V lookup: CDR1 SGHAT, CDR2 FQNNGV. There are 14 residues in the CDR3. Written as DNA, the CDR3 is TGTGCCAGCAGCCCTGGGGTATTGACAGATACGCAGTATTTT. The encoded protein is CASSPGVLTDTQYF.

The rearrangement joins TRBV27 to TRBJ2-3, with 9 bases lining up with TRBD2. Germline CDR1 reads MNHEY; CDR2 reads SMNVEV (reference sequence). This CDR3 is built from 19 residues. Trimming at V came to 2 bases and at J to 0 bases, leaving 12 bases not matched to a gene. The CDR3 loop reads CASSLAVAGGPPSTDTQYF. Written as DNA, the CDR3 is TGTGCCAGCAGTTTAGCGGTTGCGGGGGGGCCCCCTAGCACAGATACGCAGTATTTT.

This chain uses TRBV27 with TRBJ2-1, with 7 bases aligning to TRBD1. Trimming cost V 2 bases and J 4 bases; bases outside gene matches: 5. The CDR3 covers 15 residues. Germline assignment: CDR1 MNHEY and CDR2 SMNVEV (reference sequence). CDR3 sequence: CASSLTGQTYNEQFF. The CDR3 DNA is TGTGCCAGCAGTTTAACGGGACAGACATACAATGAGCAGTTCTTC.

This chain links TRBV7-9 with TRBJ1-4; no clear D gene. The V gene lost 3 bases and the J gene lost 4 bases, with 9 bases spanning the gap. CDR1 is SEHNR and CDR2 is FQNEAQ in the germline V gene (reference sequence). The CDR3 covers 14 residues. DNA for the CDR3: TGTGCCAGCAGCTTGAGTGGAGATAATGAAAAACTGTTTTTT. Its protein product is CASSLSGDNEKLFF.

Here the CDR3 DNA reads TGCGCCAGCAAACCCTACCGGGACAGGGGTCACGAGCAGTACTTC. Translation gives CASKPYRDRGHEQYF. The rearrangement uses TRBV5-1 and TRBJ2-7, with 10 bases matching TRBD1. V lost 6 bases and J lost 5; bases outside the gene matches: 11. Germline V gene lookup returns CDR1 SGHRS and CDR2 YFSETQ. The CDR3 extends over 15 amino acids. The whole variable domain, filled in from reference TRBV5-1 and TRBJ2-7, reads KAGVTQTPRYLIKTRGQQVTLSCSPISGHRSVSWYQQTPGQGLQFLFEYFSETQRNKGNFPGRFSGRQFSNSRSEMNVSTLELGDSALYLCASKPYRDRGHEQYFGPGTRLTVT.

The rearrangement joins TRBV21-1 to TRBJ1-2; the table's D gene call, TRBD1, was not cross checked with the DNA. TRBV21-1 is a listed pseudogene. The CDR3 sequence is 16 residues long. CDR3 coding DNA: TGTGCCAGCAGCAAAAAGGAAACAGGCGCCTTTTATGGCTACACCTTC. The encoded protein is CASSKKETGAFYGYTF.

The chain combines TRBV2 with TRBJ1-1; 10 positions match TRBD1. From germline, CDR1 is SNHLY and CDR2 FYNNEI. CDR3 length: 13 residues. The trim removed 7 bases at V and 5 bases at J, leaving 4 bases unmatched. CDR3 DNA: TGTGCCAGCAAAGACAGGGGGCAAACTGAAGCTTTCTTT. Protein: CASKDRGQTEAFF.

The chain couples TRBV12-5 to TRBJ1-3; D may be TRBD1 (6 bases). The CDR3 is 14 residues long. The germline gives CDR1 LGHNT, CDR2 FRNRAP. V lost 2 bases and J lost 2, with 7 bases in between. CDR3 loop: CASGLSGAGNTIYF. CDR3 coding DNA: TGTGCTAGTGGTTTGTCAGGGGCTGGAAACACCATATATTTT. The full variable domain, rest sourced from reference TRBV12-5 and TRBJ1-3, is DARVTQTPRHKVTEMGQEVTMRCQPILGHNTVFWYRQTMMQGLELLAYFRNRAPLDDSGMPKDRFSAEMPDATLATLKIQPSEPRDSAVYFCASGLSGAGNTIYFGEGSWLTVV.

V is TRBV5-4 and J is TRBJ1-1; D remains unclear. Trimming removed 2 bases at V and 4 bases at J, with 15 bases between. Germline V gene data show CDR1 as SGHNT and CDR2 as YYREEE (reference sequence). The CDR3 is 15 residues long. CDR3 nucleotide sequence: TGTGCCAGCAGCTTCTCCTTCGGCAGGTCCACTGAAGCTTTCTTT. Translated: CASSFSFGRSTEAFF.

The chain couples TRBV27 to TRBJ2-4, with TRBD1 matching 7 bases. Germline V lookup: CDR1 MNHEY, CDR2 SMNVEV (reference sequence). CDR3 length: 13 amino acids. The V and J ends lost 2 bases and 6 bases, in that order; junction bases with no gene match: 1. CDR3 sequence reads: CASSLNRGNIQYF. The CDR3 coding sequence is TGTGCCAGCAGTTTAAACAGGGGAAACATTCAGTACTTC.

The J gene is TRBJ2-1, the V gene TRBV13, with D perhaps matching TRBD2 (6 bases). The CDR3 contains 16 residues. The germline V and J ends were trimmed by 1 base and 0 bases, with 10 bases remaining between them. The germline gives CDR1 PRHDT, CDR2 FYEKMQ (reference sequence). The CDR3 region has the DNA TGTGCCAGCAGCTTAGCGGAGGGGAGCTCCTACAATGAGCAGTTCTTC. Its translation is CASSLAEGSSYNEQFF.

J is TRBJ2-1 and V is TRBV6-6, with 8 bases matching TRBD2. The CDR3 spans 12 residues. CDR1 and CDR2 from the germline V gene are MNHNY and SVGAGI (reference sequence). Losses at the gene ends were 2 bases for V and 16 bases for J; bases not matched to a gene: 7. The CDR3 DNA reads as TGTGCCAGCAGTTACCGGGGGGGACTATATTTCTTC. Translating gives CASSYRGGLYFF.

The chain's CDR3 is CSVEMGWETQYF. CDR3 nucleotide sequence: TGCAGCGTTGAAATGGGTTGGGAGACCCAGTACTTC. This chain joins TRBV29-1 and TRBJ2-5; D call uncertain. The germline V and J ends were trimmed by 2 bases and 5 bases, with 9 bases remaining between them. Germline CDR1 SQVTM, CDR2 ANQGSEA. The CDR3 has 12 residues. The entire variable domain, with the rest obtained from reference TRBV29-1 and TRBJ2-5, is as follows: SAVISQKPSRDICQRGTSLTIQCQVDSQVTMMFWYRQQPGQSLTLIATANQGSEATYESGFVIDKFPISRPNLTFSTLTVSNMSPEDSSIYLCSVEMGWETQYFGPGTRLLVL.

The J gene is TRBJ2-3, the V gene TRBV6-9; perhaps TRBD1 as D (5 bases). From germline, CDR1 is MNHGY and CDR2 SVAAGI. V was clipped by 2 bases and J by 2 bases, with 11 bases between them. This CDR3 has 15 residues. The CDR3 region is CASSYRTPNTDTQYF. CDR3 DNA sequence: TGTGCCAGCAGTTATCGGACACCGAACACAGATACGCAGTATTTT.